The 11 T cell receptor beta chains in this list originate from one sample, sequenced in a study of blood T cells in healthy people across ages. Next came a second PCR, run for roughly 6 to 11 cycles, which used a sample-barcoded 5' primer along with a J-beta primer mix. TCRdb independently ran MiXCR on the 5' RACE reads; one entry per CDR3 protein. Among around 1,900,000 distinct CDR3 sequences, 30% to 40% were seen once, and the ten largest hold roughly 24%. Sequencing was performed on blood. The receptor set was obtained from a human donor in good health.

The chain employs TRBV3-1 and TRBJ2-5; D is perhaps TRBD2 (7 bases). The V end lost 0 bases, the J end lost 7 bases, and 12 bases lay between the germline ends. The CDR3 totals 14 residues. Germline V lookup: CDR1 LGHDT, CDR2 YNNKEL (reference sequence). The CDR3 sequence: CASSQEGGEGTQYF. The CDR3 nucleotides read TGTGCCAGCAGCCAAGAAGGGGGGGAGGGGACCCAGTACTTC.

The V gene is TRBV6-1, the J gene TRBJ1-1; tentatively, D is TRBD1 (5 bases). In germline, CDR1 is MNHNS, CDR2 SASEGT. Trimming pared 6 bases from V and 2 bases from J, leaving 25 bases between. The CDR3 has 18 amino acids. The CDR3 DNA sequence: TGTGCCAGCAGGGCCCCCCGGGGCAGGGCCACGTCAAACACTGAAGCTTTCTTT. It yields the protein CASRAPRGRATSNTEAFF.

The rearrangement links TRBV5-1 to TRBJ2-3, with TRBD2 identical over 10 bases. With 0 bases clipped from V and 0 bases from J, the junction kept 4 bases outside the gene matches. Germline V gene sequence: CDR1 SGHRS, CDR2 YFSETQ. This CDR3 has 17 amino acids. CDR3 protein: CASSLGLAGSSTDTQYF. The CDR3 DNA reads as TGCGCCAGCAGCTTGGGACTAGCGGGTTCTAGCACAGATACGCAGTATTTT.

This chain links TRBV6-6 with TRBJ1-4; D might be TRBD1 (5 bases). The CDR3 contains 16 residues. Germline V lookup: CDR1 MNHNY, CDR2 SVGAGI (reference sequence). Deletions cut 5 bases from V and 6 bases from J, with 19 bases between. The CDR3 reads CASSPGTSPGDEKLFF. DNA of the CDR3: TGTGCCAGCAGTCCTGGGACTTCTCCGGGAGATGAAAAACTGTTTTTT.

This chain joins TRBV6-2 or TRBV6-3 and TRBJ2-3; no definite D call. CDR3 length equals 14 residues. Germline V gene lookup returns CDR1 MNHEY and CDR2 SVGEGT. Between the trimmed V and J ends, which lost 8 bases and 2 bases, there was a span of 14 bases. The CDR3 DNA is TGTGCCAGCTTTAAGGGCAGGTTCACAGATACGCAGTATTTT. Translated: CASFKGRFTDTQYF.

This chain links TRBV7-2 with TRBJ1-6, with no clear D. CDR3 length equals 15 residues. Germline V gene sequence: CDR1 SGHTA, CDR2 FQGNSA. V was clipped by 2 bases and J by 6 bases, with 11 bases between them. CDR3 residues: CASSLLPSVNSPLHF. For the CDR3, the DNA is TGTGCCAGCAGCTTACTTCCTTCTGTTAATTCACCCCTCCACTTT.

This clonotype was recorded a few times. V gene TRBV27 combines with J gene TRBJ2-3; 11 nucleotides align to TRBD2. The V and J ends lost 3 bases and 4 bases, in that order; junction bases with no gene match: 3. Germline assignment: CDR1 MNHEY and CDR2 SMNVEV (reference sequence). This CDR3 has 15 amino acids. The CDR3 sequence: CASSFSGGASDTQYF. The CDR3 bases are TGTGCCAGCAGTTTTAGCGGGGGGGCCTCAGATACGCAGTATTTT.

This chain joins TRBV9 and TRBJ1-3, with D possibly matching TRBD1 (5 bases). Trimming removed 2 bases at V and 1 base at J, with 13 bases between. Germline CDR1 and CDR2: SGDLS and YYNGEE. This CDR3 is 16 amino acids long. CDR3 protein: CASSVQGRMSGNTIYF. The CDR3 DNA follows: TGTGCCAGCAGCGTCCAGGGAAGGATGTCTGGAAACACCATATATTTT.

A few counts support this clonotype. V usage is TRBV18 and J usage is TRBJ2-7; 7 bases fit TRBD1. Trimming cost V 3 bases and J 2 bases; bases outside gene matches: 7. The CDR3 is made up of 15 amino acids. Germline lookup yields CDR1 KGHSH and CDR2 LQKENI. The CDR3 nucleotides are TGTGCCAGCTCACCCCCGGTGGGACAGCCCTACGAGCAGTACTTC. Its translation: CASSPPVGQPYEQYF.

The CDR3 sequence is CASSLVGEAKGSPLHF. CDR3 coding DNA: TGTGCCAGCAGCTTAGTGGGGGAGGCGAAGGGTTCACCCCTCCACTTT. The V call is TRBV7-9, the J call TRBJ1-6; tentatively, D is TRBD1 (5 bases). V was clipped by 1 base and J by 9 bases, with 16 bases between them. Germline assignment: CDR1 SEHNR and CDR2 FQNEAQ (reference sequence). The CDR3 extends over 16 amino acids.

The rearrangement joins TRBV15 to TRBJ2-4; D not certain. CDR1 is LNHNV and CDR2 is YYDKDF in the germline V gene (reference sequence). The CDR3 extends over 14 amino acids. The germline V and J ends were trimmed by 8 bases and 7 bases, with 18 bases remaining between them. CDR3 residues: CATETTSGQNIQYF. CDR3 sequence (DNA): TGTGCCACCGAAACGACCTCCGGGCAGAACATTCAGTACTTC.